This T cell receptor (beta chain) was documented in a study of T cells in Graves' hyperthyroidism and ophthalmopathy. TCR beta CDR3 sequences were amplified from RNA transcripts. The HTBI primer set was used in a first-round RT-PCR of the TCR CDR3. TCRdb recomputed calls from the multiplex PCR reads with MiXCR, one row per CDR3 protein. The table lists around 300,000 distinct CDR3 sequences, roughly 15% of them singletons. The CDR3 totals 15 residues. Germline CDR1 is LGHDT and CDR2 is YNNKEL (reference sequence). V dropped 2 bases and J dropped 4; count of bases not matched to a gene: 5. This clonotype was observed at least ten times.

Sequencing was done on a sample of blood. The gene calls are TRBV3-1 and TRBJ2-5, with 9 nucleotides matching TRBD1. The sequence derives from a woman aged 40 to 49 with Graves' ophthalmopathy. The CDR3 protein is CASSQRDRVGETQYF. The CDR3 DNA is TGTGCCAGCAGCCAACGGGACAGGGTTGGAGAGACCCAGTACTTC.